This TCR beta chain was captured in a study of control samples from healthy donors and cancer patients. This CDR3 contains 16 residues. The germline V and J ends were trimmed by 2 bases and 0 bases, with 9 bases remaining between them. Germline-derived CDR1 and CDR2 are SGHNT and YYREEE (reference sequence). Sequencing was performed with immunoSEQ multiplex PCR; in TCRdb, only in-frame clones are kept and a portion is missing. The sample lists 150,000 to 200,000 clones, 80% to 90% occurring once. This receptor was obtained from a woman younger than 45 in good health. The rearrangement uses TRBV5-4 and TRBJ1-6; weak D call: TRBD1 (5 bases). The sample taken for sequencing was blood. The CDR3 coding sequence is TGTGCCAGCAGCTTTGGGGGTAGCTCCTATAATTCACCCCTCCACTTT. This codes for CASSFGGSSYNSPLHF.